Shown below are 8 T cell receptor beta chains from a single sample sequenced in a study of shared T cell receptors in the human thymus (dated by TCRdb to the early 2020s). The library relied on the immunoSEQ multiplex PCR assay. TCRdb stores this immuneACCESS table with in-frame sequences only. Part of the clones is absent; in the studies checked, under half of the shortfall reflects unresolved V genes, and no reason is known for the rest. This sample is represented by some 700,000 clones; roughly 85% of them were singletons. Clones ranked in the top ten supply around 0.0099% of the sample. These data are also associated with another study on human thymus T cells.

Sequencing was carried out using thymocytes. The receptors originated from a girl under two years old with a congenital heart defect. Donor details come from another sample of the same person, matched by shared clones.

This chain connects TRBV6-6 to TRBJ2-7, with unresolved D. CDR3 size: 11 residues. CDR1 and CDR2 from the germline V gene are MNHNY and SVGAGI (reference sequence). The V end was cut by 1 base, the J end by 10 bases, with 8 bases between. The CDR3 spells CASSYWARQYF. DNA of the CDR3: TGTGCCAGCAGTTACTGGGCAAGACAGTACTTC.

The chain has TRBV29-1 and TRBJ2-3; 8 bases fit TRBD2. CDR3 length: 14 amino acids. CDR1 and CDR2 (germline): SQVTM, ANQGSEA. The trim removed 5 bases at V and 2 bases at J, leaving 6 bases unmatched. The DNA for the CDR3 is TGCAGCGTTCCGGGACTAGAACTCACAGATACGCAGTATTTT. Translation gives CSVPGLELTDTQYF.

This chain joins TRBV14 and TRBJ1-3; possible D gene TRBD1, 5 bases. Germline V lookup: CDR1 SGHDN, CDR2 FVKESK. V dropped 1 base and J dropped 4 bases, with 11 bases sitting between them. The CDR3 sequence is 15 residues long. CDR3 in DNA: TGTGCCAGCAGCCAAGGGGGCAGGGCCGGAAACACCATATATTTT. Translated: CASSQGGRAGNTIYF.

The J gene is TRBJ1-4, the V gene TRBV11-2; D unclear. Germline CDR1 and CDR2: SGHAT and FQNNGV. CDR3 length: 17 amino acids. The V end lost 5 bases, the J end lost 0 bases, and 16 bases lay between the germline ends. The CDR3 sequence is CASSPEGRQATNEKLFF. The DNA of the CDR3 is TGTGCCAGCAGCCCAGAGGGCAGACAAGCAACTAATGAAAAACTGTTTTTT.

This chain links TRBV9 with TRBJ1-2; D is unresolved. Per germline, CDR1 SGDLS and CDR2 YYNGEE. The CDR3 totals 18 residues. Between the trimmed V and J ends, which lost 0 bases and 0 bases, there was a span of 18 bases. CDR3 amino acids: CASSVAPGGLSPNYGYTF. In nucleotides, the CDR3 is TGTGCCAGCAGCGTAGCCCCCGGCGGACTGAGTCCTAACTATGGCTACACCTTC. Full variable domain (rest looked up from reference TRBV9 and TRBJ1-2): DSGVTQTPKHLITATGQRVTLRCSPRSGDLSVYWYQQSLDQGLQFLIQYYNGEERAKGNILERFSAQQFPDLHSELNLSSLELGDSALYFCASSVAPGGLSPNYGYTFGSGTRLTVV.

The gene calls are TRBV4-1 and TRBJ2-7, with a weak D call TRBD1 (5 bases). The CDR3 contains 15 residues. Trimming removed 0 bases at V and 4 bases at J, with 13 bases between. Germline V gene data show CDR1 as MGHRA and CDR2 as YSYEKL. The CDR3 protein is CASSQDRQGLYEQYF. Written as DNA, the CDR3 is TGCGCCAGCAGCCAAGATCGTCAGGGTCTATACGAGCAGTACTTC.

The genes are TRBV15 and TRBJ1-5; D is ambiguous. The CDR3 is 14 residues long. Per germline, CDR1 LNHNV and CDR2 YYDKDF (reference sequence). The ends were cut back, 5 bases at V and 11 bases at J, with 19 bases in the middle. The CDR3 region has the DNA TGTGCCACCAGCTCCCCTAGTAGCCCGTCCACCCAGCATTTT. Amino acids: CATSSPSSPSTQHF.

This clone was picked up a small number of times. In nucleotides, the CDR3 is TGTGCCAGCAGCTTACTCAGGGGGCAGGTGGGGTCCTACTATGGCTACACCTTC. It specifies CASSLLRGQVGSYYGYTF. The rearrangement joins TRBV7-6 to TRBJ1-2; 8 positions agree with TRBD1. The CDR3 is made up of 18 amino acids. Per germline, CDR1 SGHVS and CDR2 FNYEAQ. The ends lost 2 bases at V and 3 bases at J; junction bases unmatched: 14.